This TCR beta chain came from a study of blood T cell repertoires in COVID-19 (dated by TCRdb to 2020 to 2022). Regarding the research as a whole: Collaborator samples came from the United States, Italy and Spain and covered acute and convalescent phases of COVID-19. The prospective study material was composed of cDNA or gDNA derived from T cells, B-cell-depleted T cells, or PBMCs. The dataset comprised deeply sampled blood TCRbeta repertoires from subjects exposed to, actively infected with, or recovered from COVID-19. The repertoires were released in a freely available public database meant as a resource for research on the immune response to SARS-CoV-2. Samples came from the ongoing ImmuneRACE study (first 160 participants) plus 1,254 subjects from 6 global collaborators. The sample metadata nearly always contained a de-identified subject ID, COVID-19 status, age in years and sex. Where available, HLA class I and class II types were taken from metadata supplied by the sample provider and were not determined by assay-based typing.

Another Seattle source contributed samples from volunteer blood donors who had recovered from COVID-19. Each collaborating institution followed its own protocols to collect whole blood in K2EDTA tubes. Collaborator samples were shipped for TCRbeta analysis as frozen whole blood, isolated PBMCs, or DNA extracted from either sample type. Notes on this clone: This clone's antigen is unknown. No base-level quality is on record; no much larger clone is a single base apart.

Study-wide conclusions, independent of this receptor: The amount of clinical and demographic metadata varied by source and participant and was provided uncurated.

CDR1 is given as MNHNY and CDR2 as SVGAGI, both from the germline V gene (reference sequence). Its CDR3 holds 18 amino acids, cysteine through phenylalanine. CDR3 DNA is the only sequence kept; it has 54 bases, read in frame from the first base. At the junction V is shortened by 5 bases and J by 3 bases; bases outside the gene matches: 8. TCRbeta CDR3 regions were amplified from genomic DNA by means of the immunoSEQ Assay, a bias-controlled multiplex PCR. The original methods were these. The number of nucleated cells in each sample was estimated by amplification of reference gene primers within the assay. Sequence reads were collapsed and filtered to measure the absolute abundance of every unique TCRbeta CDR3 rearrangement. For each sample, productive Simpson clonality was calculated as the square root of Simpson's diversity index over productive rearrangements. What TCRdb holds here is the immuneACCESS table cut down to in-frame rearrangements. Part of the clones is not present; checked against another copy, under half of the missing clones reflect an unresolved V gene, and the others are unexplained. V and J calls and clone size come straight from that table; D and trimming were deduced from the DNA. Across this sample there are roughly 220,000 clones, with 75% to 85% seen only once. Around 1.5% of the sample comes from the top ten.

The V gene is TRBV6-6 and the J gene is TRBJ2-3, with 16 bases matching TRBD2. The TCR originated in a woman aged 40 to 55 who had recovered from COVID-19. Sequenced: peripheral blood. The CDR3 protein is CASSPGLAGGPVTDTQYF. The DNA is TGTGCCAGCAGTCCGGGACTAGCGGGGGGGCCCGTAACAGATACGCAGTATTTT.